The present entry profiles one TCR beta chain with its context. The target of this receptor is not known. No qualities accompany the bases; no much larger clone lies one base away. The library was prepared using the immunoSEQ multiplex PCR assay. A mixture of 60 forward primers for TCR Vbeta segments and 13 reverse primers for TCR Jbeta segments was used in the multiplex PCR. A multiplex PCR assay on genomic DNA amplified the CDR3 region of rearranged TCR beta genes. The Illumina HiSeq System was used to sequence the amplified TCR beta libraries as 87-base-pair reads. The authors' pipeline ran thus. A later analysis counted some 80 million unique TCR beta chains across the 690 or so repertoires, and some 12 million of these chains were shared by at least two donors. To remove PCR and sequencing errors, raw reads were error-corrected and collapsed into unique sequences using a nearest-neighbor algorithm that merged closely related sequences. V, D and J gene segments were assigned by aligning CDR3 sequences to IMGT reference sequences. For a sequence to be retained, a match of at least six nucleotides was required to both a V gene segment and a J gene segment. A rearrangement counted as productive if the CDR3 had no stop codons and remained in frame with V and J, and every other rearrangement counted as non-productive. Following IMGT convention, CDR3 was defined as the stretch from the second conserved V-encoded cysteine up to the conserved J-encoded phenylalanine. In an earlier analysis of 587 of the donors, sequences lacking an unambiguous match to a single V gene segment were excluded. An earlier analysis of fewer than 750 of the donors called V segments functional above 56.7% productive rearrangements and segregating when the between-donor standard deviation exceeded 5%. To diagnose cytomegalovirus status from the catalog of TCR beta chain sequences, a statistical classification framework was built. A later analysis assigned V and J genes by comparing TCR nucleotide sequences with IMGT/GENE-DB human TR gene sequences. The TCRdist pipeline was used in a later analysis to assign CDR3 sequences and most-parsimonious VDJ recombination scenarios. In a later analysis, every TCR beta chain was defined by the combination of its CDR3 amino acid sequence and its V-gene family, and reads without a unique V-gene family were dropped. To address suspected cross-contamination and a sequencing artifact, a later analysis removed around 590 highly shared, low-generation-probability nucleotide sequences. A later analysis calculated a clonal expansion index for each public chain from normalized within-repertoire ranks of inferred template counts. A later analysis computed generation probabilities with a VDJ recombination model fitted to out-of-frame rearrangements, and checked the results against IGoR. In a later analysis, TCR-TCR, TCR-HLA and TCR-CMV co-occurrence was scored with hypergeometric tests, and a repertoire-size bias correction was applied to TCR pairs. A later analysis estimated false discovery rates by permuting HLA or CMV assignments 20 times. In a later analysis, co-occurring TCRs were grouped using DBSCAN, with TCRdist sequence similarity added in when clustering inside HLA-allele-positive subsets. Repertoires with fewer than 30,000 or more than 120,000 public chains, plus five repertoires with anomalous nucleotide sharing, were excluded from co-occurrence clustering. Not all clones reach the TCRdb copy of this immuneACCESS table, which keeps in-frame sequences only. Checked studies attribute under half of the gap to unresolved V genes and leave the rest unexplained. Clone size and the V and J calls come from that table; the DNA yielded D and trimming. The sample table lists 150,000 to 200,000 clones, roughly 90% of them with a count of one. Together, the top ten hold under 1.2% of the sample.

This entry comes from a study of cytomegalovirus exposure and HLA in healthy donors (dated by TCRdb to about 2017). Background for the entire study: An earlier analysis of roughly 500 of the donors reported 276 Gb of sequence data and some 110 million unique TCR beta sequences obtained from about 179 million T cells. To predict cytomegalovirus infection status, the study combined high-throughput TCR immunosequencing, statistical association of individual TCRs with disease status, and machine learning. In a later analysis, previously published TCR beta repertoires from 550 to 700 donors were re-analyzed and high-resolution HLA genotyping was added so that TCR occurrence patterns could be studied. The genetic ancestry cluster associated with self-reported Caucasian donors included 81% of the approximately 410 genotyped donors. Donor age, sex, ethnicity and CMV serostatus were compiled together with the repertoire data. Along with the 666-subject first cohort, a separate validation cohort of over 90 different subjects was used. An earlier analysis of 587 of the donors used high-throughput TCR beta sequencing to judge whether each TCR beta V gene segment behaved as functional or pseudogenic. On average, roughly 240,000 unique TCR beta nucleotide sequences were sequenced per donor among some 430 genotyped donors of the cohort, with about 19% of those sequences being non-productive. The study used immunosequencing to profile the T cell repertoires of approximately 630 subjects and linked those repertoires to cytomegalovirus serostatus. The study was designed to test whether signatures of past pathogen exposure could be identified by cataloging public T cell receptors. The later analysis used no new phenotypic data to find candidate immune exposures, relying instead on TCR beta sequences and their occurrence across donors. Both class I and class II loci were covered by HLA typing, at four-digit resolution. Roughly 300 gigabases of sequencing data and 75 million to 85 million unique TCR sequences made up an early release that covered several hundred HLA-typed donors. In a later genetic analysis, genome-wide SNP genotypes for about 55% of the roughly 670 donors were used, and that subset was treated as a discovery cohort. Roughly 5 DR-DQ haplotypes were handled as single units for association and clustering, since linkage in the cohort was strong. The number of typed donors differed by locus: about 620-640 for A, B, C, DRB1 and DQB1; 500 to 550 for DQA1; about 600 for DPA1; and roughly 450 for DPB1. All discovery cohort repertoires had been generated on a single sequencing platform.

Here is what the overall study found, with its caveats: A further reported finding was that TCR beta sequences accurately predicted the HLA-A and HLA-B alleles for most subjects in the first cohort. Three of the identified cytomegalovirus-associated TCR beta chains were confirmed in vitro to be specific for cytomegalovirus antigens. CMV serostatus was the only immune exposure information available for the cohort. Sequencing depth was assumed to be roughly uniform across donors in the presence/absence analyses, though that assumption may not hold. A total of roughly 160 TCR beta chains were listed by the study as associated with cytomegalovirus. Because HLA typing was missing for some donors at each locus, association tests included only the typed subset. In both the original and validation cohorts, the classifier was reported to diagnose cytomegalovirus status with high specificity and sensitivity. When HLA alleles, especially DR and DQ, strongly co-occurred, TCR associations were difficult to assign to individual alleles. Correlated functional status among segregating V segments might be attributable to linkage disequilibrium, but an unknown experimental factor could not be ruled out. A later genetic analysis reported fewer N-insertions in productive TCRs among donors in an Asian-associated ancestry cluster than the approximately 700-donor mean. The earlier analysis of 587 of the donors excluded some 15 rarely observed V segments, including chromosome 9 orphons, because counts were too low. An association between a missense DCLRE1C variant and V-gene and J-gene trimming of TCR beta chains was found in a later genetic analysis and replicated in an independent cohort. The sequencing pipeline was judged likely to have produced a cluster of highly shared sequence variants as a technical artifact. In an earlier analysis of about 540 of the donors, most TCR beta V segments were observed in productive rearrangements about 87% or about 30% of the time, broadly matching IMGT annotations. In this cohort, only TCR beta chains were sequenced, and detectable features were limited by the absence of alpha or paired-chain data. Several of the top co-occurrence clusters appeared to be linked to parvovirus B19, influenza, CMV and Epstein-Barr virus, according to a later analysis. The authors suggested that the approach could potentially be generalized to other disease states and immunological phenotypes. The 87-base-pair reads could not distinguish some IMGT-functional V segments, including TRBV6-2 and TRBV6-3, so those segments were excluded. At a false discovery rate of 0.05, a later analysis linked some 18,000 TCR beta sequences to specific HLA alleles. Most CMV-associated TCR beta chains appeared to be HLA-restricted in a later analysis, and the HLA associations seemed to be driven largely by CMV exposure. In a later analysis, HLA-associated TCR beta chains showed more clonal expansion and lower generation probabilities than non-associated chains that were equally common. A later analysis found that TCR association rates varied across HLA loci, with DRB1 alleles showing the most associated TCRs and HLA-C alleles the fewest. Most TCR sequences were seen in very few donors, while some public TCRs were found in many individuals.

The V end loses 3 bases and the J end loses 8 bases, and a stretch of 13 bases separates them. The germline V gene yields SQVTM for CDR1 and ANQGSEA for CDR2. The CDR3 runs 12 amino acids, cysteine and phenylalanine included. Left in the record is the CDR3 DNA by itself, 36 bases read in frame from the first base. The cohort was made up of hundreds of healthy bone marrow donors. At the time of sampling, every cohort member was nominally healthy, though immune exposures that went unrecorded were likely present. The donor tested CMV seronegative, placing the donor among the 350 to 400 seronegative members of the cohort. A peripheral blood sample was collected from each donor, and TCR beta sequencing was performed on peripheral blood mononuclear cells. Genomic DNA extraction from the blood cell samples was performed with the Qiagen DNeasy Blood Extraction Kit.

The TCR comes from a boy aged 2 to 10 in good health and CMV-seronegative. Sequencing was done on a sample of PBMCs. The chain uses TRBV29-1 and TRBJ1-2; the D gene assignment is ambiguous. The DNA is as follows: TGCAGCGTTGAGAACGGGTTCCGGGGCTACACCTTC. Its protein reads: CSVENGFRGYTF.